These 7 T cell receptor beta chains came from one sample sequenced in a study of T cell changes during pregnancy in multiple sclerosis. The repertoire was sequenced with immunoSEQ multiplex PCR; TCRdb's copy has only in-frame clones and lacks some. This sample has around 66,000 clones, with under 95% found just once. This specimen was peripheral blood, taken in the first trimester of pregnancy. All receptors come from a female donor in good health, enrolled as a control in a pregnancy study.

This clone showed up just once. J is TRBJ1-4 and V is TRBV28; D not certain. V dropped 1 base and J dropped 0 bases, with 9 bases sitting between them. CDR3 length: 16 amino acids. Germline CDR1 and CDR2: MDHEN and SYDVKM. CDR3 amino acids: CASSLYYGATNEKLFF. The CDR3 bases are TGTGCCAGCAGTTTATATTACGGAGCAACTAATGAAAAACTGTTTTTT.

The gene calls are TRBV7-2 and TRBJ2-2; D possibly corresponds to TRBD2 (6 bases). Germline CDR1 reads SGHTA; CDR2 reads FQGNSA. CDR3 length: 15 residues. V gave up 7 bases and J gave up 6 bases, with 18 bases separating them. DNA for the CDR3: TGTGCCAGCACCGATCGTTTTTCGGGAGCCGGGGAGCTGTTTTTT. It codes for CASTDRFSGAGELFF.

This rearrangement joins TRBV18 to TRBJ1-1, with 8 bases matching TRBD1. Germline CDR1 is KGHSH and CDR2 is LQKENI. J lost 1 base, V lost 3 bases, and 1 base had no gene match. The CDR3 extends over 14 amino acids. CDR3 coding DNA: TGTGCCAGCTCACCCACAGGGGGGAACACTGAAGCTTTCTTT. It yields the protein CASSPTGGNTEAFF.

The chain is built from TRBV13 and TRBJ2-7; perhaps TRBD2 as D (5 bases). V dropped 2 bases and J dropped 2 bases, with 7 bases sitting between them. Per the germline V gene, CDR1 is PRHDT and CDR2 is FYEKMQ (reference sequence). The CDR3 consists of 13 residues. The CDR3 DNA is TGTGCCAGCAGCTTATTTAGCGCCTACGAGCAGTACTTC. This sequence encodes CASSLFSAYEQYF.

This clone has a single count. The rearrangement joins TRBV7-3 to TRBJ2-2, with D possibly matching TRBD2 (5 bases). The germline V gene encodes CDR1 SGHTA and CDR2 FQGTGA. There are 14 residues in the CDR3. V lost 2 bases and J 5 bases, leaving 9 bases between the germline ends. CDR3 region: CASSLPGETGELFF. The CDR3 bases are TGTGCCAGCAGCTTACCCGGGGAAACCGGGGAGCTGTTTTTT.

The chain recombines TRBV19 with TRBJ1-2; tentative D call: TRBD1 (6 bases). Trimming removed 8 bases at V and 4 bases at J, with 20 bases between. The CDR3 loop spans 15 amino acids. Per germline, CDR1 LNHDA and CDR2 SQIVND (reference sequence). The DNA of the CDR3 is TGTGCCAGTTGGGGCGACAGGCCTCAATTCTATGGCTACACCTTC. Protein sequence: CASWGDRPQFYGYTF.

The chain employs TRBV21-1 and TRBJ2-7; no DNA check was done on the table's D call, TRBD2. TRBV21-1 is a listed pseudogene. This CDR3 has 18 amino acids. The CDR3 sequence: CASSKIDSVIWSSYEQYF. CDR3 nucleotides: TGTGCCAGCAGCAAAATCGACTCTGTTATCTGGAGTTCCTACGAGCAGTACTTC.